This TCR beta chain was obtained from a study of blood T cell repertoires in COVID-19 (dated by TCRdb to the early 2020s). A note on the overall study: Samples covering the acute and convalescent phases of COVID-19 were provided by collaborators in the United States, Italy and Spain. The prospective study material was composed of cDNA or gDNA derived from T cells, B-cell-depleted T cells, or PBMCs. Deeply sampled blood TCRbeta repertoires from subjects exposed to, actively infected with, or recovered from COVID-19 were included in the dataset. The repertoires were made available in a free public database intended to serve as a resource for research on the immune response to SARS-CoV-2. The samples were drawn from two sources: the first 160 participants of the ongoing ImmuneRACE study, and 1,254 subjects contributed by 6 global collaborators. A de-identified subject ID, COVID-19 status, age in years and sex were almost always included in the sample metadata. Where available, HLA class I and class II types were obtained from metadata supplied by the sample provider rather than from assay-based typing.

Collaborating institutions collected whole blood in K2EDTA tubes following their own protocols. Collaborator samples were shipped for TCRbeta analysis as frozen whole blood, isolated PBMCs, or DNA extracted from either sample type. CDR1 SGHAT and CDR2 FQNNGV are derived from the germline V gene. Including the terminal cysteine and phenylalanine, the CDR3 comprises 16 residues. Of the read, only the CDR3 DNA is kept; its 48 bases are in frame from base 1. Trimming removed 5 bases from V and 5 bases from J, leaving 21 bases between the germline ends. TCRbeta CDR3 regions were amplified from genomic DNA using the immunoSEQ Assay, a bias-controlled multiplex PCR. In the paper's pipeline: The number of nucleated cells in each sample was estimated from the amplification of reference gene primers within the assay. To quantify the absolute abundance of each unique TCRbeta CDR3 rearrangement, sequence reads were collapsed and filtered. For each sample, productive Simpson clonality was calculated by taking the square root of Simpson's diversity index across productive rearrangements. The immuneACCESS repertoire file appears here via TCRdb, limited to in-frame rearrangements. These files lack a portion of the clones; in checked studies, under half of the deficit traces to unresolved V genes, and the cause of the others is not known. From that table come the V and J calls and clone size; the DNA was used to work out D and trimming. The sample table holds under 300,000 clones, of which 82% were seen once. 4% to 6% of the sample is in the top ten clones.

This clone was seen just once. No cognate antigen has been identified for it. Base qualities are not at hand, and no much larger clone is one base apart. The paper's findings and limits, for the study overall: Clinical and demographic metadata were provided uncurated, with the amount varying by source and participant.

This receptor was obtained from an elderly woman with active or convalescent COVID-19. Rearrangement joined TRBV11-2 to TRBJ1-1; TRBD1 is perhaps the D gene, given 6 matching bases. Sequenced sample: peripheral blood. The CDR3: CASSPTGGGRTTEAFF. The sequenced DNA: TGTGCCAGCAGCCCGACCGGCGGGGGGCGAACGACTGAAGCTTTCTTT.